The 26 T cell receptor beta chains reported below all come from one sample, sequenced in a study. TCRdb called the 5' RACE reads again in MiXCR, with one record for every CDR3 protein. The sample has tens of thousands of distinct CDR3 sequences, 15% to 20% seen once. The sequencing input was naive CD4+ T cells sorted from blood. The subset: naive CD4+ T cells, CD4+CD45RA+CD25-. Receptor source: a female donor with breast cancer.

The chain recombines TRBV12-3 or TRBV12-4 with TRBJ2-2; D possibly corresponds to TRBD2 (6 bases). The CDR3 runs to 14 residues. Trimming removed 8 bases at V and 4 bases at J, with 14 bases between. CDR3 in DNA: TGTGCCAGCTTAGCGACTAGAGCCACCGGGGAGCTGTTTTTT. Translating it yields CASLATRATGELFF.

V usage is TRBV7-6 and J usage is TRBJ2-7, with TRBD1 matching over 7 bases. This CDR3 spans 15 amino acids. Germline assignment: CDR1 SGHVS and CDR2 FNYEAQ. V dropped 5 bases and J dropped 5; count of bases not matched to a gene: 12. CDR3 residues: CASSLLPGQSDEQYF. The CDR3, as DNA: TGTGCCAGCAGCCTACTTCCGGGACAGAGCGACGAGCAGTACTTC.

This clonotype has only a few counts. The chain carries TRBV20-1 and TRBJ2-7; 11 nucleotides line up with TRBD1. CDR1 and CDR2 (germline): DFQATT, SNEGSKA (reference sequence). V dropped 1 base and J dropped 3; count of bases not matched to a gene: 5. This CDR3 has 15 residues. The CDR3 DNA reads TGCAGTGCTAGAGGGACAGGGGGCGCAATCTACGAGCAGTACTTC. Protein product: CSARGTGGAIYEQYF.

The V and J genes are TRBV30 and TRBJ1-1; 8 bases are shared with TRBD1. Germline trimming cut 8 bases from V and 4 bases from J; bases unmatched to any gene: 12. Germline-derived CDR1 and CDR2 are GTSNPN and SVGIG (reference sequence). The CDR3 length is 14 residues. CDR3 coding DNA: TGTGCCGGAAATACAGGGGGGTTAGGCACTGAAGCTTTCTTT. Protein product: CAGNTGGLGTEAFF. Full variable domain (remainder filled in from reference TRBV30 and TRBJ1-1): SQTIHQWPATLVQPVGSPLSLECTVEGTSNPNLYWYRQAAGRGLQLLFYSVGIGQISSEVPQNLSASRPQDRQFILSSKKLLLSDSGFYLCAGNTGGLGTEAFFGQGTRLTVV.

The rearrangement uses TRBV7-8 and TRBJ1-1; no firm D call. The V end lost 5 bases, the J end lost 1 base, and 8 bases lay between the germline ends. The CDR3 is 13 amino acids. Germline-derived CDR1 and CDR2 are SGHVS and FQNEAQ. The CDR3 DNA is TGTGCCAGCAGCCCTTATCCGAACACTGAAGCTTTCTTT. This sequence encodes CASSPYPNTEAFF.

This clonotype has a handful of counts. The DNA is omitted, as the CDR3 cannot be located on it reliably, and the CDR3 follows TCRdb's listing. The chain has TRBV27 and TRBJ2-7; the table names TRBD1, a call not compared with the DNA. The CDR3 is 15 amino acids in total, end residues counted. Germline lookup yields CDR1 MNHEY and CDR2 SMNVEV (reference sequence). CDR3 amino acids: CASSSSTGFSYEQYF.

The chain combines TRBV5-1 with TRBJ2-3; 7 nucleotides line up with TRBD1. In germline, CDR1 is SGHRS, CDR2 YFSETQ. The CDR3 has 15 amino acids. Trimming took 2 bases from V and 7 from J; bases not matched to a gene: 10. The CDR3 loop reads CASSFFDRDGNTQYF. The CDR3 DNA is TGCGCCAGCAGCTTTTTTGACAGGGACGGTAATACGCAGTATTTT.

About this clonotype itself: One end of the junction does not line up with germline, which may come from a read error. The DNA of the CDR3 is TGTGCCAGCAGTTACACCTACGAGCAGTGCTTC. Translated, it gives CASSYTYEQCF. The chain carries TRBV6-2 or TRBV6-3 and TRBJ2-7; the D is unclear. CDR1 and CDR2 (germline): MNHEY, SVGEGT. The CDR3 is made up of 11 amino acids.

The sample holds many counts of this clonotype. V gene TRBV6-5 combines with J gene TRBJ1-1, with D perhaps matching TRBD1 (6 bases). Germline CDR1 is MNHEY and CDR2 is SVGAGI. V lost 4 bases to trimming and J lost 1 base, with 13 bases between them. The CDR3 is 15 amino acids. This CDR3 is CASSWTASGNTEAFF. CDR3 DNA sequence: TGTGCCAGCAGTTGGACAGCCTCGGGGAACACTGAAGCTTTCTTT.

The rearrangement joins TRBV29-1 to TRBJ2-5; D ambiguous. The CDR3 is 12 residues long. Germline loops: CDR1 SQVTM, CDR2 ANQGSEA. V lost 6 bases and J 5 bases, leaving 13 bases between the germline ends. The CDR3 sequence: CSVREVGETQYF. Written as DNA, the CDR3 is TGCAGCGTCCGCGAGGTGGGGGAGACCCAGTACTTC.

This chain joins TRBV5-1 and TRBJ2-3; D not resolved. V gave up 0 bases and J gave up 2 bases, with 7 bases separating them. This CDR3 is 14 amino acids long. Germline loops: CDR1 SGHRS, CDR2 YFSETQ. CDR3 amino acids: CASSLEVYTDTQYF. The CDR3 DNA follows: TGCGCCAGCAGCTTGGAAGTCTACACAGATACGCAGTATTTT. Filled out from reference TRBV5-1 and TRBJ2-3, the complete variable domain reads KAGVTQTPRYLIKTRGQQVTLSCSPISGHRSVSWYQQTPGQGLQFLFEYFSETQRNKGNFPGRFSGRQFSNSRSEMNVSTLELGDSALYLCASSLEVYTDTQYFGPGTRLTVL.

About this clonotype itself: Possible read error: a much larger clone is one base away. The gene calls are TRBV6-2 or TRBV6-3 and TRBJ1-2, with D possibly TRBD1 on 5 matching bases. CDR1 is MNHEY and CDR2 is SVGEGT in the germline V gene. This CDR3 comprises 14 residues. The CDR3 loop is CAGSYRPVPYGYTF. The CDR3 DNA reads as TGTGCCGGCAGTTACAGGCCCGTGCCCTATGGCTACACCTTC.

To note about this clonotype: This may come from a read error, since a much larger clone is one base off. The chain uses TRBV20-1 and TRBJ2-3, with D perhaps TRBD1 or TRBD2 (5 bases each). Germline values: CDR1 DFQATT, CDR2 SNEGSKA (reference sequence). The CDR3 runs 10 residues. In nucleotides, the CDR3 is TGCAATGAGGGGCTCGATACGCAGTATTTT. This gives the protein CNEGLDTQYF.

Of note for this clonotype: This clone may be a read error of a much larger clone one base away. The rearrangement uses TRBV27 and TRBJ2-2, with D possibly being TRBD2 (5 bases). Germline V gene lookup returns CDR1 MNHEY and CDR2 SMNVEV (reference sequence). This CDR3 contains 13 residues. CDR3 amino acids: CASSSQSTGEPFF. CDR3 bases: TGTGCCAGCAGTTCCCAGTCTACCGGGGAGCCGTTTTTT.

This clonotype was counted between two and nine times. The chain combines TRBV5-1 with TRBJ1-1; no definite D call. The germline V gene encodes CDR1 SGHRS and CDR2 YFSETQ. CDR3 size: 14 residues. Trimming left V 0 bases short and J 5 bases short, with 11 bases between. The CDR3 loop is CASSLDGGKTEAFF. The DNA of the CDR3 is TGCGCCAGCAGCTTGGATGGAGGGAAGACTGAAGCTTTCTTT. The full variable domain, in which reference TRBV5-1 and TRBJ1-1 provide the parts outside the CDR3, is KAGVTQTPRYLIKTRGQQVTLSCSPISGHRSVSWYQQTPGQGLQFLFEYFSETQRNKGNFPGRFSGRQFSNSRSEMNVSTLELGDSALYLCASSLDGGKTEAFFGQGTRLTVV.

V usage is TRBV5-1 and J usage is TRBJ2-1; the D gene is possibly TRBD1 (6 bases). The germline CDR1 and CDR2 sequences are SGHRS and YFSETQ. V lost 0 bases and J 1 base, leaving 11 bases between the germline ends. The CDR3 consists of 16 residues. The CDR3 nucleotides read TGCGCCAGCAGCTTGGTGGGGGCGATATCCTACAATGAGCAGTTCTTC. This codes for CASSLVGAISYNEQFF. The entire variable domain, with the rest obtained from reference TRBV5-1 and TRBJ2-1, is as follows: KAGVTQTPRYLIKTRGQQVTLSCSPISGHRSVSWYQQTPGQGLQFLFEYFSETQRNKGNFPGRFSGRQFSNSRSEMNVSTLELGDSALYLCASSLVGAISYNEQFFGPGTRLTVL.

This clonotype occurred many times. The gene calls are TRBV7-2 and TRBJ2-7; TRBD1 agrees at 8 bases. CDR1 is SGHTA and CDR2 is FQGNSA in the germline V gene. With V trimmed by 6 bases and J by 4 bases, 5 bases remained unmatched. This CDR3 region has 13 residues. CDR3 residues: CASSSNRGYEQYF. Written as DNA, the CDR3 is TGTGCCAGCAGTTCCAACAGGGGGTACGAGCAGTACTTC.

Ten or more counts support this clonotype. V usage is TRBV4-2 and J usage is TRBJ1-1; D unclear. Germline V lookup: CDR1 LGHNA, CDR2 YNFKEQ. The CDR3 loop spans 14 amino acids. The V end was cut by 1 base, the J end by 0 bases, with 6 bases between. CDR3 coding DNA: TGTGCCAGCAGCCAAGGGCAGCTGAACACTGAAGCTTTCTTT. This sequence encodes CASSQGQLNTEAFF.

This clonotype was seen a handful of times. The chain employs TRBV20-1 and TRBJ2-7; no clear D gene. Germline CDR1 and CDR2: DFQATT and SNEGSKA (reference sequence). The CDR3 contains 11 residues. Trimming shortened V by 7 bases and J by 7 bases, and 14 bases separated the two germline ends. As DNA, the CDR3 is TGCAGTGAAATCCCTGGGGTAGAGCAGTACTTC. This sequence encodes CSEIPGVEQYF.

For this clonotype: A much larger clone lies one base from this, so it may be a read error. This rearrangement joins TRBV5-1 to TRBJ2-2, with a tentative D call TRBD1 (6 bases). Germline-derived CDR1 and CDR2 are SGHRS and YFSETQ. V was pared by 3 bases and J by 1 base, with 7 bases between. CDR3 length: 14 residues. The CDR3 protein is CASSWTENTGELFF. CDR3 nucleotide sequence: TGCGCCAGCAGCTGGACAGAGAACACCGGGGAGCTGTTTTTT.

This chain links TRBV6-1 with TRBJ1-2; unclear D gene. Germline CDR1 and CDR2: MNHNS and SASEGT. The CDR3 runs to 14 residues. Trimming left V 8 bases short and J 5 bases short, with 18 bases between. The CDR3 here is CASVSPLGSYGYTF. CDR3 bases: TGTGCCAGCGTTTCTCCTCTCGGGTCTTATGGCTACACCTTC.

In regard to this clonotype: At one of its ends the junction is not consistent with the germline gene, which may arise from a read error. This chain connects TRBV12-3 or TRBV12-4 to TRBJ2-3, with 9 bases fitting TRBD2. CDR3 length: 16 amino acids. The DNA for the CDR3 is TGTGCCAGCAGTTTAGTCGGCGGGAGGGTTGCAGAGACGCAGTATTTT. Residues: CASSLVGGRVAETQYF.

This clonotype was counted at least ten times. CDR3 coding DNA: TGTGCCAGCAGCCTACGGTCGGGGCCGGCAGATACGCAGTATTTT. It is translated as CASSLRSGPADTQYF. V is TRBV7-2 and J is TRBJ2-3; perhaps D is TRBD1 or TRBD2 (5 bases each). Trimming cost V 5 bases and J 4 bases, with 16 bases left between them. Germline CDR1 SGHTA, CDR2 FQGNSA. This CDR3 spans 15 amino acids.

This clonotype occurred a few times. The chain is built from TRBV28 and TRBJ2-3; D ambiguous. This CDR3 is 15 amino acids long. The ends were cut back, 3 bases at V and 0 bases at J, with 10 bases in the middle. Per germline, CDR1 MDHEN and CDR2 SYDVKM. This CDR3 reads CASSLYGKSTDTQYF. The CDR3 DNA sequence: TGTGCCAGCAGTTTGTACGGTAAAAGCACAGATACGCAGTATTTT.

Note on this clonotype: Compared with germline, one end of the junction differs, possibly owing to a read error. J is TRBJ2-1 and V is TRBV7-3, with a possible D match to TRBD2 (6 bases). In germline, CDR1 is SGHTA, CDR2 FQGTGA. The CDR3 spans 14 residues. The DNA for the CDR3 is TGTGCCAGCAGCTTAGGGAGGTCCTACAATGAGCAGTCCTTC. Protein: CASSLGRSYNEQSF.

This clonotype was counted only a few times. V and J are TRBV5-1 and TRBJ1-1, with a weak D call TRBD1 (5 bases). Trimming pared 3 bases from V and 4 bases from J, leaving 16 bases between. Germline loops: CDR1 SGHRS, CDR2 YFSETQ. This CDR3 has 15 residues. This CDR3 is CASSSTPDRGTEAFF. The DNA for the CDR3 is TGCGCCAGCAGCTCGACCCCGGATAGGGGCACTGAAGCTTTCTTT.